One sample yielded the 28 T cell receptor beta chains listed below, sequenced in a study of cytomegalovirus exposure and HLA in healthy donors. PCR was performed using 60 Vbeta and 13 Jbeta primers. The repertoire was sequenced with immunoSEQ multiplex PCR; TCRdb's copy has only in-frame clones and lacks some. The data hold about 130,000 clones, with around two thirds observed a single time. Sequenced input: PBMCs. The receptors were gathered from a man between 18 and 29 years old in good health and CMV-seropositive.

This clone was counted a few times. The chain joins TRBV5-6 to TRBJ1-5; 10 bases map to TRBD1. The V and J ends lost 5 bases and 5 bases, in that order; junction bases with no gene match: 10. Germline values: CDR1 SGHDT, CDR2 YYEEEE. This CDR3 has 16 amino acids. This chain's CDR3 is CASSSNPGTGDQPQHF. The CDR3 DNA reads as TGTGCCAGCAGTAGTAACCCCGGGACAGGGGATCAGCCCCAGCATTTT.

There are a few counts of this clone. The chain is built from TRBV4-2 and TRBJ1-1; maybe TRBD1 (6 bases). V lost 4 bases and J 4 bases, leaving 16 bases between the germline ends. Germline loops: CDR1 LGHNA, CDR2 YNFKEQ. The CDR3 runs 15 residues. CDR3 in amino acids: CASSPEGGRGTEAFF. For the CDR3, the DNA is TGTGCCAGCAGCCCCGAAGGGGGTCGGGGCACTGAAGCTTTCTTT.

The CDR3 reads CAWSAKERGSYEQYF. The CDR3 region has the DNA TGTGCCTGGAGTGCAAAGGAGCGGGGGTCCTACGAGCAGTACTTC. This chain uses TRBV30 with TRBJ2-5, with TRBD2 matching over 8 bases. The last part of the DNA fits TRBJ2-7 better; the J call may be wrong. Germline loops: CDR1 GTSNPN, CDR2 SVGIG (reference sequence). This CDR3 has 15 amino acids.

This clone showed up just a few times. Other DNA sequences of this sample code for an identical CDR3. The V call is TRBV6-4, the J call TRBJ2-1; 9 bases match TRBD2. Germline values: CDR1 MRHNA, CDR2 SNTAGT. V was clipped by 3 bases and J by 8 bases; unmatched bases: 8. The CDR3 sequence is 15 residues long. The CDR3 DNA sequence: TGTGCCAGCAGTGAAGAGGCGGGGGGGCAGGATGAGCAGTTCTTC. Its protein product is CASSEEAGGQDEQFF.

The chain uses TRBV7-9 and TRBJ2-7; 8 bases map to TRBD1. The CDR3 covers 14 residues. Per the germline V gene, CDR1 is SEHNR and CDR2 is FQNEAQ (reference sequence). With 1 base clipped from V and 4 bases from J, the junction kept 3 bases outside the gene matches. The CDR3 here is CASSLVQGAYEQYF. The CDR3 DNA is TGTGCCAGCAGCTTAGTGCAGGGGGCTTACGAGCAGTACTTC.

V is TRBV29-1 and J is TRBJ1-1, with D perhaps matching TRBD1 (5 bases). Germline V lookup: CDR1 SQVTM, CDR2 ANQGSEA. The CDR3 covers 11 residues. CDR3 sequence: CGAGLNTEAFF. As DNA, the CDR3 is TGCGGGGCAGGATTGAACACTGAAGCTTTCTTT.

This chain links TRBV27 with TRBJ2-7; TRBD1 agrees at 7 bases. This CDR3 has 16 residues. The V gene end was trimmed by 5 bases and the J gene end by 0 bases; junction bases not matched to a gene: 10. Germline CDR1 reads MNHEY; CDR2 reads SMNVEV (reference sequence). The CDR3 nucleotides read TGTGCCAGCAGTCCGTCGACAGGGCTCCTCTCCTACGAGCAGTACTTC. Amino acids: CASSPSTGLLSYEQYF.

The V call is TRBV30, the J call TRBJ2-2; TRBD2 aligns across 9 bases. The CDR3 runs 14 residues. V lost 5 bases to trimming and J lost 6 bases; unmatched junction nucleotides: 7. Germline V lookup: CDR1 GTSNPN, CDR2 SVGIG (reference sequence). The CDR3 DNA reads TGTGCCTGGGATGTGCGGGGGGGTCCCGGGGAGCTGTTTTTT. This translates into CAWDVRGGPGELFF. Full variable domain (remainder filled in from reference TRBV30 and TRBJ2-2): SQTIHQWPATLVQPVGSPLSLECTVEGTSNPNLYWYRQAAGRGLQLLFYSVGIGQISSEVPQNLSASRPQDRQFILSSKKLLLSDSGFYLCAWDVRGGPGELFFGEGSRLTVL.

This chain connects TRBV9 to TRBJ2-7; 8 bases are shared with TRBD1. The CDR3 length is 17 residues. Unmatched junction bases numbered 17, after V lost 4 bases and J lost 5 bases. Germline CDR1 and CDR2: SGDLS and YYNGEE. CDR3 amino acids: CASSPGAGGVLYHEQYF. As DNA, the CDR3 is TGTGCCAGCAGCCCCGGGGCAGGGGGCGTCCTGTACCACGAGCAGTACTTC.

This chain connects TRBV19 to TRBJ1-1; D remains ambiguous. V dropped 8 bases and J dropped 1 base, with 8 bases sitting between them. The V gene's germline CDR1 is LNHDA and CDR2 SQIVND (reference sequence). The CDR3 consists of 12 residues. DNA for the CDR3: TGTGCCAGTTCTACGGGGAACACTGAAGCTTTCTTT. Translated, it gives CASSTGNTEAFF.

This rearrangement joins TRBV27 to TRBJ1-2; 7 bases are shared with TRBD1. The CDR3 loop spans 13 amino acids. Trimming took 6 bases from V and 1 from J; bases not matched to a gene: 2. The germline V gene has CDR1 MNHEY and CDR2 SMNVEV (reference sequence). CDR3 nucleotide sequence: TGTGCCAGCAGGACAGGGATTAACTATGGCTACACCTTC. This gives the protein CASRTGINYGYTF.

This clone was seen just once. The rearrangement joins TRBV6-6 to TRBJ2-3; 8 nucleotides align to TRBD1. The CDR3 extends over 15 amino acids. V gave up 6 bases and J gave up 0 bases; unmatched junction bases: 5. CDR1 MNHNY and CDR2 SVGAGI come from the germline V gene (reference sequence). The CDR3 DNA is TGTGCCAGCAGCACGACAGGGGCGAGCACAGATACGCAGTATTTT. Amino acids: CASSTTGASTDTQYF.

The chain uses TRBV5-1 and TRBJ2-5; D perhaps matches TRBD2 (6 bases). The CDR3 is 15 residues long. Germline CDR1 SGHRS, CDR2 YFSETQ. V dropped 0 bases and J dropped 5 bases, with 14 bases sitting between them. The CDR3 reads CASSLANSLAETQYF. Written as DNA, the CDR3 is TGCGCCAGCAGCTTGGCCAATTCCCTAGCGGAGACCCAGTACTTC.

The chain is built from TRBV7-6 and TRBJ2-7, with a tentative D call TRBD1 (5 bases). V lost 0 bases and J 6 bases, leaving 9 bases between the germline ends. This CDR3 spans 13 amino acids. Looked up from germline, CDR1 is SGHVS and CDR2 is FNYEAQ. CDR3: CASSLAQGSEQYF. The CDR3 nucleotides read TGTGCCAGCAGCTTAGCGCAGGGATCCGAGCAGTACTTC.

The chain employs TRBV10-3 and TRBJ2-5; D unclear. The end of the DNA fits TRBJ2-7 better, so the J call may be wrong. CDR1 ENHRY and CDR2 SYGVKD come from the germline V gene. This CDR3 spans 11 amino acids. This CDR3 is CAISGHDEQYF. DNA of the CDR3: TGTGCCATCAGTGGACATGACGAGCAGTACTTC.

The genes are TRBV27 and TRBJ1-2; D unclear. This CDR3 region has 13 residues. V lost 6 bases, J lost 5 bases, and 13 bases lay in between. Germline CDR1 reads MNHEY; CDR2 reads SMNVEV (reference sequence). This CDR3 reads CASSPVNDYGYTF. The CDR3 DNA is TGTGCCAGCAGCCCGGTGAACGATTATGGCTACACCTTC.

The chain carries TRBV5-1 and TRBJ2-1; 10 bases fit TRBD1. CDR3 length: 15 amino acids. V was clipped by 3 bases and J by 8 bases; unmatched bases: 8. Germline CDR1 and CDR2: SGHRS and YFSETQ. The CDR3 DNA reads TGCGCCAGCAGCTCTCCGGGACAGGGGAACTATGAGCAGTTCTTC. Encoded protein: CASSSPGQGNYEQFF.

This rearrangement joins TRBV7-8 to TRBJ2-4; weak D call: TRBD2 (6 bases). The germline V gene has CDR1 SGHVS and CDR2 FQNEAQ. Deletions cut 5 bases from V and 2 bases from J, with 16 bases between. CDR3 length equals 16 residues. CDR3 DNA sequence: TGTGCCAGCAGCATACGGGGGTTAGGGACCAAAAACATTCAGTACTTC. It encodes CASSIRGLGTKNIQYF.

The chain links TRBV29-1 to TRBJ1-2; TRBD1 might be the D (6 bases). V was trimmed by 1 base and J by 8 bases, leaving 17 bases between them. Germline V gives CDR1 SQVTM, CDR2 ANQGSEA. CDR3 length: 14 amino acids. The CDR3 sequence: CSVEGEQGVRGYTF. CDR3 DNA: TGCAGCGTTGAAGGTGAACAGGGAGTACGAGGCTACACCTTC.

CDR3: CASSVDQDFGNTIYF. CDR3 nucleotides: TGTGCCAGCAGCGTAGACCAGGACTTTGGAAACACCATATATTTT. This chain links TRBV9 with TRBJ1-3, with D unclear. CDR1 is SGDLS and CDR2 is YYNGEE in the germline V gene. This CDR3 is 15 amino acids long. V lost 0 bases, J lost 3 bases, and 10 bases lay in between.

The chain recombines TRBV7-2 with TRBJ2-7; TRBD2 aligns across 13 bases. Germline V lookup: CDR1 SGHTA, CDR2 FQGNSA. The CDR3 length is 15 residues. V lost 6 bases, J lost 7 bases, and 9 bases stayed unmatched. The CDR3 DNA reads TGTGCCAGCAGTTACAGGACTAGCGGGAGTAGAGAGCAGTACTTC. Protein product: CASSYRTSGSREQYF.

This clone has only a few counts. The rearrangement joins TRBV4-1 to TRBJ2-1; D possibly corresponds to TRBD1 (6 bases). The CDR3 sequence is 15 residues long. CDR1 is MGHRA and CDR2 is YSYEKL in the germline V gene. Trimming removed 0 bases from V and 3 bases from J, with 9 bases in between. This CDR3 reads CASSQDIGGYNEQFF. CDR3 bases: TGCGCCAGCAGCCAAGATATAGGGGGCTACAATGAGCAGTTCTTC.

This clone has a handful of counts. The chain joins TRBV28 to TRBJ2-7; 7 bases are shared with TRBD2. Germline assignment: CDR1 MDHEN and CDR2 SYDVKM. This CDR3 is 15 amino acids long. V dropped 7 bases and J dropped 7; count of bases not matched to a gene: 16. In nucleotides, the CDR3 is TGTGCCAGCACCCCGAGCGGGGCAGGGCGGAGGGAGCAGTACTTC. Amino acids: CASTPSGAGRREQYF.

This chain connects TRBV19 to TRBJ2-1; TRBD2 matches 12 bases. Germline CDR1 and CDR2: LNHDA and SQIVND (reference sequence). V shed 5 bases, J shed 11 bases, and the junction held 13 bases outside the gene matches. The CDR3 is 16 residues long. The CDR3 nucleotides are TGTGCCAGTAGTGGGAGACTAGCGGGAGTTCCCCTTAAGCAGTTCTTC. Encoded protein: CASSGRLAGVPLKQFF.

CDR3 DNA: TGCGCCAGCAGCTTCATCCACAATGAGCAGTTCTTC. This gives the protein CASSFIHNEQFF. The rearrangement uses TRBV5-1 and TRBJ2-1; D call uncertain. CDR3 length: 12 residues. CDR1 is SGHRS, CDR2 YFSETQ, per germline. V was clipped by 2 bases and J by 5 bases, with 5 bases between them.

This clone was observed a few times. CDR3 in DNA: TGTGCCAGCAGTTACTCGGACGGGGAACGATCCTACGAGCAGTACTTC. It yields the protein CASSYSDGERSYEQYF. The V call is TRBV6-5, the J call TRBJ2-7, with a tentative D call TRBD2 (5 bases). Looked up from germline, CDR1 is MNHEY and CDR2 is SVGAGI. CDR3 length equals 16 residues. V was cut by 0 bases and J by 1 base, with 13 bases left in between.

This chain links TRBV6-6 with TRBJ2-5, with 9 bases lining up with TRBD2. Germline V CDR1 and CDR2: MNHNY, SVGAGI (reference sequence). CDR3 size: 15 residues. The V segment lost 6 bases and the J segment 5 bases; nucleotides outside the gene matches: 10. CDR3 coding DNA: TGTGCCAGCAGCCCCGGGACTAGCAAGAGGGAGACCCAGTACTTC. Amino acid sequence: CASSPGTSKRETQYF.

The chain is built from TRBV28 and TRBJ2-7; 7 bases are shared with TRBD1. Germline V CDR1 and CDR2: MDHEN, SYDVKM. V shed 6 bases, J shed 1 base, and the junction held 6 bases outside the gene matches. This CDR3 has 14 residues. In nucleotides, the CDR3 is TGTGCCAGCAGAGAGGCAGGGGGTTCCTACGAGCAGTACTTC. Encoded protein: CASREAGGSYEQYF.